These T cell receptor beta chains were read from a single sample in a study of T cell responses to AZD1222 COVID-19 vaccine. The data were produced by immunoSEQ multiplex PCR, yet TCRdb's version contains in-frame clones alone and is incomplete. The table shows around 50,000 clones, with about 86% occurring only once. Here the sequenced sample was peripheral blood, taken 28 days after the second AZD1222 dose. All receptors come from an adult who received the AZD1222 COVID-19 vaccine. Both conserved end residues are part of each CDR3. The D gene is left open where the match is weak. Clone sizes are given selectively: once, few, many, or a class where the clone is expanded.

clone size | J gene | V gene | D gene | CDR3 DNA | CDR3 protein
- | TRBJ2-4 | TRBV28 | - | TGTGCCAGCAGTGGGGTCCCGGGCAACATTCAGTACTTC | CASSGVPGNIQYF
- | TRBJ1-5 | TRBV7-2 | TRBD1 | TGTGCCAGCACAAAGGGACAGTTCAATCAGCCCCAGCATTTT | CASTKGQFNQPQHF
- | TRBJ1-4 | TRBV5-1 | TRBD1 | TGCGCCCGAGCAGCTTGGACAGGTCCCAAGGAAAAATGTGAAAAACTGTTTTTT | CARAAWTGPKEKCEKLFF
- | TRBJ2-7 | TRBV29-1 | - | TGCAGCGTTCGCCCCGGAACCTACGAGCAGTACTTC | CSVRPGTYEQYF
- | TRBJ1-2 | TRBV29-1 | - | TGCAGCGTTTCGGGGACTTACTATGGCTACACCTTC | CSVSGTYYGYTF
few | TRBJ2-1 | TRBV9 | TRBD1 | TGTGCCAGCAGCGCCGGACAGGGTAATGAGCAGTTCTTC | CASSAGQGNEQFF
- | TRBJ2-6 | TRBV7-8 | TRBD1 | TGTGCCAGGGGCCCCCGGGACAGCTCTCTTCCTGGGGCCAACGTCCTGACTTTC | CARGPRDSSLPGANVLTF
- | TRBJ1-1 | TRBV28 | - | TGTGCCAGCAGTTTACGGGAGACTGAAGCTTTCTTT | CASSLRETEAFF
- | TRBJ2-2 | TRBV7-9 | - | TGTGCCAGCAGCTCCTTAGGACAAGGGGGCACCGGGGAGCTGTTTTTT | CASSSLGQGGTGELFF
- | TRBJ1-4 | TRBV5-1 | TRBD1 | TGCGCCAGCAGCTTGCAGGGGGCTTCCTATAATGAAAAACTGTTTTTT | CASSLQGASYNEKLFF
few | TRBJ1-1 | TRBV6-5 | - | TGTGCCAGCAGCGACACCTACCTCACTGAAGCTTTCTTT | CASSDTYLTEAFF
- | TRBJ2-7 | TRBV7-2 | TRBD1 | TGTGCCAGCAGCATCGACAGGGGAGTGTTCTACGAGCAGTACTTC | CASSIDRGVFYEQYF
once | TRBJ1-4 | TRBV18 | - | TGTGCCAGCTCACAATTCAGGGAGGCTAATGAAAAACTGTTTTTT | CASSQFREANEKLFF
- | TRBJ2-1 | TRBV7-9 | TRBD2 | TGTGCCATCGAGCGGGAGTGGACCTACAATGAGCAGTTCTTC | CAIEREWTYNEQFF
- | TRBJ2-2 | TRBV27 | - | TGTGCCAGCAGTTTAATTCCGAGAAACACCGGGGAGCTGTTTTTT | CASSLIPRNTGELFF
- | TRBJ2-7 | TRBV7-6 | TRBD2 | TGTGCCAGCAGCTCAGAGACTAGCGGGAGGTACGAGCAGTACTTC | CASSSETSGRYEQYF
- | TRBJ2-5 | TRBV5-8 | TRBD2 | TGTGCCAGCAGCCGACTAGCGGGAGTCGGAGAGACCCAGTACTTC | CASSRLAGVGETQYF
- | TRBJ2-1 | TRBV27 | TRBD1 | TGTGCCACCCGCGGGGACAGGTCATTAGGTAAATACAATGAGCAGTTCTTC | CATRGDRSLGKYNEQFF
- | TRBJ2-7 | TRBV6-2/TRBV6-3 | TRBD2 | TGTGCCAGCAGTTACGGACTAGGGGAGGTTGGCTACGAGCAGTACTTC | CASSYGLGEVGYEQYF
- | TRBJ2-2 | TRBV10-3 | - | TGTGCCATCAGTGAGGTGGGCCCTCACACCGGGGAGCTGTTTTTT | CAISEVGPHTGELFF
- | TRBJ2-1 | TRBV2 | - | TGTGCCAGCAGTGAAATCTCCTACAATGAGCAGTTCTTC | CASSEISYNEQFF
once | TRBJ2-7 | TRBV7-2 | TRBD2 | TGTGCCAGCAGCTTAACCGGGGCTAGCGGGATCGAGCAGTACTTC | CASSLTGASGIEQYF
- | TRBJ2-6 | TRBV19 | TRBD1 | TGTGCCAGTAGTATGGGACAGTCTGGGGCCAACGTCCTGACTTTC | CASSMGQSGANVLTF
- | TRBJ1-1 | TRBV11-3 | - | TGTGCCAGCAGCTTCACGGACATGACTGAAGCTTTCTTT | CASSFTDMTEAFF
- | TRBJ2-5 | TRBV11-3 | - | TGTGCCAGCAGCTTAGCCCATGAGGAGACCCAGTACTTC | CASSLAHEETQYF
once | TRBJ2-2 | TRBV18 | - | TGTGCCAGCTCACCACCTACCGGGGAGCTGTTTTTT | CASSPPTGELFF
- | TRBJ2-3 | TRBV7-9 | - | TGTGCCACGCTGGCGGGGAGCACAGATACGCAGTATTTT | CATLAGSTDTQYF
- | TRBJ2-7 | TRBV24-1 | - | TGTGCCACCAGTGACCCTAGGTCCTACGAGCAGTACTTC | CATSDPRSYEQYF
- | TRBJ2-1 | TRBV7-6 | TRBD2 | TGTGCCAGCAGCTTAGCTAGCGGGAGGGGGAGCGAGCAGTTCTTC | CASSLASGRGSEQFF
- | TRBJ2-7 | TRBV18 | - | TGTGCCAGCTCACCAGGGTTGAACACAGGTGTTTTC | CASSPGLNTGVF
- | TRBJ1-5 | TRBV6-5 | - | TGTGCCAGCAGGCCGCGGGGGGCTTGGAATCAGCCCCAGCATTTT | CASRPRGAWNQPQHF
- | TRBJ1-5 | TRBV21-1 | - | TGTGCCAGCAGCAAAGGTATTTCTGTCGAGGGGGGCTCATTGGGTCAGCCCCAGCATTTT | CASSKGISVEGGSLGQPQHF
- | TRBJ2-3 | TRBV11-2 | - | TGTGCCAGCAGCGGTGTTGGGGGCCCCACAGATACGCAGTATTTT | CASSGVGGPTDTQYF
once | TRBJ2-1 | TRBV4-3 | TRBD2 | TGCGCCAGCAGCCAAGATTGGCGGGCGGGAGGAGGTGAGCAGTTCTTC | CASSQDWRAGGGEQFF
- | TRBJ2-7 | TRBV25-1 | - | TGTGCCAGCAGTGCGACAGCCTCTCGCTACGAGCAGTACTTC | CASSATASRYEQYF
few | TRBJ1-2 | TRBV9 | TRBD1 | TGTGCCAGCAGTGCACAGGGGGTAGGCTATGGCTACACCTTC | CASSAQGVGYGYTF
- | TRBJ2-2 | TRBV6-5 | - | TGTGCCAGCAGTTACTCGATTCGGAGGGTCACCGGGGAGCTGTTTTTT | CASSYSIRRVTGELFF
- | TRBJ2-5 | TRBV11-3 | - | TGTGCCAGCAGCCCCGGCTGGGCGGGTCCTAGAGAGACCCAGTACTTC | CASSPGWAGPRETQYF
- | TRBJ2-7 | TRBV24-1 | TRBD1 | TGTGCCACCAGTGATTGGGGACAGTTAAACTACGAGCAGTACTTC | CATSDWGQLNYEQYF
- | TRBJ2-2 | TRBV18 | TRBD1 | TGTGCCAGCTCGCGGACAGGGGCGATCACCGGGGAGCTGTTTTTT | CASSRTGAITGELFF
- | TRBJ2-1 | TRBV11-2 | TRBD2 | TGTGCCAGCAGGGGCGGCGCGGGAGGGCGAGGGTTTCCGGTTGGTGAGCAGTTCTTC | CASRGGAGGRGFPVGEQFF